This TCR beta chain was sequenced during a study of CD8+ T cells in alopecia areata. At the level of the study: Tofacitinib was taken orally by treated patients, and the dose was 5 to 10 mg twice daily. General observations from the study: Expanded CD8+ clones among the top 100, and scalp clonality, were significantly decreased by tofacitinib.

As for this clone: Antigen specificity is unknown.

V was pared by 3 bases and J by 2 bases, with 10 bases between. The CDR3 sequence is 13 residues long. Germline-derived CDR1 and CDR2 are SQVTM and ANQGSEA. The treatment here: oral pan-JAK inhibitor, 5-10 mg twice daily. Collection of lesional scalp punch biopsies and peripheral blood was performed in alopecia areata patients. RNA extraction was followed by reverse transcription into cDNA, which acted as the sequencing template. This table comes from immunoSEQ multiplex PCR, and its TCRdb copy is limited to in-frame clones, with some not included. This table has around 200,000 clones, approximately 55% appearing once.

This receptor was obtained from a human donor with alopecia areata. Sequencing was performed on CD8+ T cells sorted from blood, taken at week 24, from a patient treated with tofacitinib. The V and J genes are TRBV29-1 and TRBJ1-2, with D unresolved. CDR3 sequence reads: CSVEEGGNYGYTF. The DNA of the CDR3 is TGCAGCGTTGAGGAGGGTGGAAACTATGGCTACACCTTC. Full variable domain (missing parts from reference TRBV29-1 and TRBJ1-2): SAVISQKPSRDICQRGTSLTIQCQVDSQVTMMFWYRQQPGQSLTLIATANQGSEATYESGFVIDKFPISRPNLTFSTLTVSNMSPEDSSIYLCSVEEGGNYGYTFGSGTRLTVV.